This TCR beta chain is drawn from a study of identical twins. V was clipped by 5 bases and J by 0 bases; unmatched bases: 9. Germline CDR1 reads SEHNR; CDR2 reads FQNEAQ (reference sequence). The CDR3 sequence is 16 residues long. Findings and limits, study-wide: Invariant populations such as MAIT and iNKT cells could partly muddle zero-insertion analyses. Fewer insertions marked abundant cord blood beta clonotypes; young adult naive trended weakly, memory not at all.

Notes on this clonotype: The antigen is not known.

Unique molecular identifiers were present on the cDNA, and a universal primer site came from template switching. Each CDR3 protein is one row after TCRdb ran MiXCR on the 5' RACE reads. The sample carries 250,000 to 300,000 distinct CDR3 sequences, around 8% recorded once. These same records also appear under a second study, on yellow fever vaccine responses in identical twins. In that study: Reportedly, the T cell response mounted by twins to vaccine seemed partly convergent, partly personalized.

Specimen: CD8+ T cells sorted from blood. The TCR was taken from a woman aged 18 to 35 in good health. This sequence joins TRBV7-9 and TRBJ2-5; 7 bases fit TRBD1. CDR3 coding DNA: TGTGCCAGCAGCGGAACGGGACAGAAGTACCAAGAGACCCAGTACTTC. Protein sequence: CASSGTGQKYQETQYF. Together with reference TRBV7-9 and TRBJ2-5, the CDR3 gives the full variable domain: DTGVSQNPRHKITKRGQNVTFRCDPISEHNRLYWYRQTLGQGPEFLTYFQNEAQLEKSRLLSDRFSAERPKGSFSTLEIQRTEQGDSAMYLCASSGTGQKYQETQYFGPGTRLLVL.